Shown below are 14 T cell receptor beta chains from a single sample sequenced in a study of shared clonotypes between healthy human individuals. The data were produced by immunoSEQ multiplex PCR, yet TCRdb's version contains in-frame clones alone and is incomplete. This sample has around 2,000,000 clones, with 85% to 95% found just once. Material: naive CD4+ T cells sorted from blood. Indicated subset: CD45RA+ positively selected. Source of these receptors: a young man in good health.

V is TRBV5-1 and J is TRBJ2-5; TRBD2 agrees at 14 bases. CDR3 length: 17 residues. Trimming cost V 3 bases and J 1 base; bases outside gene matches: 5. Germline V gives CDR1 SGHRS, CDR2 YFSETQ. CDR3 in DNA: TGCGCCAGCAGCTATGGGACTAGCGGGGGACCCCAAGAGACCCAGTACTTC. The encoded protein is CASSYGTSGGPQETQYF.

The genes are TRBV30 and TRBJ2-1, with 13 positions matching TRBD2. Germline V CDR1 and CDR2: GTSNPN, SVGIG (reference sequence). The CDR3 loop spans 15 amino acids. The junction had 6 bases not matched to a gene; V was cut back by 2 bases and J by 8 bases. CDR3: CAWSKLAGGLHEQFF. The CDR3, as DNA: TGTGCCTGGAGTAAACTAGCGGGGGGGCTCCATGAGCAGTTCTTC. The full variable domain, its missing parts supplied by reference TRBV30 and TRBJ2-1, is SQTIHQWPATLVQPVGSPLSLECTVEGTSNPNLYWYRQAAGRGLQLLFYSVGIGQISSEVPQNLSASRPQDRQFILSSKKLLLSDSGFYLCAWSKLAGGLHEQFFGPGTRLTVL.

Regarding this clone: Other DNA sequences in the sample encode the same CDR3. Written as DNA, the CDR3 is TGTGCCAGCAGCGTAGATTTGGGCACAGATACGCAGTATTTT. It specifies CASSVDLGTDTQYF. The V and J genes are TRBV9 and TRBJ2-3; no clear D. The CDR3 totals 14 residues. Germline CDR1 reads SGDLS; CDR2 reads YYNGEE. V gave up 0 bases and J gave up 1 base, with 6 bases separating them. Together with reference TRBV9 and TRBJ2-3, the CDR3 gives the full variable domain: DSGVTQTPKHLITATGQRVTLRCSPRSGDLSVYWYQQSLDQGLQFLIQYYNGEERAKGNILERFSAQQFPDLHSELNLSSLELGDSALYFCASSVDLGTDTQYFGPGTRLTVL.

The V gene is TRBV5-1, the J gene TRBJ2-7; 11 bases match TRBD2. Trimming at V came to 0 bases and at J to 2 bases, leaving 4 bases not matched to a gene. Germline-derived CDR1 and CDR2 are SGHRS and YFSETQ. This CDR3 has 16 residues. In DNA, the CDR3 is TGCGCCAGCAGCTTGGCCCTTAGCGGGGGGGCCTACGAGCAGTACTTC. Translating it yields CASSLALSGGAYEQYF.

The V call is TRBV28, the J call TRBJ2-7; TRBD1 agrees at 10 bases. The trim removed 3 bases at V and 6 bases at J, leaving 5 bases unmatched. CDR3 length equals 14 residues. In germline, CDR1 is MDHEN, CDR2 SYDVKM. CDR3 amino acids: CASSFPGQGSEQYF. CDR3 nucleotides: TGTGCCAGCAGTTTTCCGGGACAGGGGTCCGAGCAGTACTTC.

The chain employs TRBV5-1 and TRBJ2-3, with 7 bases matching TRBD2. The germline gives CDR1 SGHRS, CDR2 YFSETQ. The length of the CDR3 is 15 residues. Trimming at V came to 3 bases and at J to 2 bases, leaving 6 bases not matched to a gene. The CDR3 DNA reads as TGCGCCAGCAGCTCCAGCGGGACCCTCACAGATACGCAGTATTTT. Translating it yields CASSSSGTLTDTQYF.

As for this clone: This same CDR3 is encoded by further DNA sequences in the sample. The rearrangement uses TRBV7-8 and TRBJ1-6; TRBD1 matches 7 bases. Germline CDR1 reads SGHVS; CDR2 reads FQNEAQ. The CDR3 is made up of 16 amino acids. J was trimmed by 1 base and V by 2 bases; bases with no gene match: 2. This CDR3 is CASSLQGGSYNSPLHF. Here the CDR3 DNA reads TGTGCCAGCAGCTTACAGGGGGGATCCTATAATTCACCCCTCCACTTT. Full variable domain (rest looked up from reference TRBV7-8 and TRBJ1-6): GAGVSQSPRYKVAKRGQDVALRCDPISGHVSLFWYQQALGQGPEFLTYFQNEAQLDKSGLPSDRFFAERPEGSVSTLKIQRTQQEDSAVYLCASSLQGGSYNSPLHFGNGTRLTVT.

This chain links TRBV7-2 with TRBJ2-1; 10 bases map to TRBD2. The CDR3 runs 15 residues. CDR1 SGHTA and CDR2 FQGNSA come from the germline V gene. V dropped 5 bases and J dropped 4; count of bases not matched to a gene: 5. CDR3 bases: TGTGCCAGCAGCGTTACTAGCGGGATTTACAATGAGCAGTTCTTC. Translation: CASSVTSGIYNEQFF.

The genes are TRBV4-1 and TRBJ2-6, with D possibly TRBD1 on 5 matching bases. This CDR3 contains 18 residues. V dropped 4 bases and J dropped 0 bases, with 16 bases sitting between them. The germline CDR1 and CDR2 sequences are MGHRA and YSYEKL. The CDR3 DNA follows: TGCGCCAGCAGCCCAGCCGGGCGCAGGGTCTCTGGGGCCAACGTCCTGACTTTC. Residues: CASSPAGRRVSGANVLTF.

J is TRBJ2-7 and V is TRBV28; no reliable D call. This CDR3 region has 12 residues. Germline lookup yields CDR1 MDHEN and CDR2 SYDVKM. Deletions cut 6 bases from V and 2 bases from J, with 8 bases between. The CDR3 here is CASRTLPYEQYF. The CDR3, as DNA: TGTGCCAGCAGGACCCTACCCTACGAGCAGTACTTC.

A few counts support this clone. The chain combines TRBV10-2 with TRBJ2-7; D not resolved. The CDR3 runs to 12 residues. Germline assignment: CDR1 WSHSY and CDR2 SAAADI. Trimming stripped 3 bases from V and 7 bases from J, with 10 bases between. CDR3 sequence (DNA): TGCGCCAGCAGTGATTTGGTTTGGGAGCAGTACTTC. Translation: CASSDLVWEQYF.

The chain carries TRBV7-6 and TRBJ1-6; D remains ambiguous. From germline, CDR1 is SGHVS and CDR2 FNYEAQ. With 3 bases removed from V and 4 bases from J, the gap between germline ends came to 7 bases. The CDR3 is 14 amino acids. This CDR3 reads CASSLTEYNSPLHF. The CDR3 DNA reads as TGTGCCAGCAGCTTGACGGAGTATAATTCACCCCTCCACTTT. The full variable domain, with the rest looked up from reference TRBV7-6 and TRBJ1-6, is GAGVSQSPRYKVTKRGQDVALRCDPISGHVSLYWYRQALGQGPEFLTYFNYEAQQDKSGLPNDRFSAERPEGSISTLTIQRTEQRDSAMYRCASSLTEYNSPLHFGNGTRLTVT.

The V gene is TRBV5-1, the J gene TRBJ2-7, with 8 bases aligning to TRBD1. The junction had 15 bases not matched to a gene; V was cut back by 0 bases and J by 7 bases. The V gene's germline CDR1 is SGHRS and CDR2 YFSETQ. The CDR3 contains 17 residues. The CDR3 protein is CASSLGSGQDRTLEQYF. The CDR3 DNA reads TGCGCCAGCAGCTTGGGTTCGGGACAGGATCGCACCTTGGAGCAGTACTTC.

V and J are TRBV6-1 and TRBJ2-3; 9 bases agree with TRBD2. The CDR3 has 13 amino acids. V shed 6 bases, J shed 3 bases, and the junction held 1 base outside the gene matches. CDR1 MNHNS and CDR2 SASEGT come from the germline V gene. The CDR3 here is CASRREGTDTQYF. As DNA, the CDR3 is TGTGCCAGCAGGCGGGAGGGGACAGATACGCAGTATTTT.